The text below deals with one TCR beta chain. This sample is part of a study of blood T cell repertoires in COVID-19. Produced via immunoSEQ multiplex PCR; TCRdb's table is partial and in-frame only. The table lists 200,000 or so clones, approximately 82% of them singletons. This TCR was sampled from a man aged 35 to 55 who had recovered from COVID-19. The source material was peripheral blood.

The CDR3 coding sequence is TGTGCCAGCAGCAAACCCCCCCTAGCGGATAACACCGGGGAGCTGTTTTTT. Its translation is CASSKPPLADNTGELFF. The rearrangement links TRBV21-1 to TRBJ2-2; the table's D call, TRBD2, was not checked against the DNA. TRBV21-1 is described as a pseudogene. The CDR3 spans 17 residues.